The clone carrying this T cell receptor beta chain was observed a single time. What it binds is not known. The assay was immunoSEQ multiplex PCR, and TCRdb's table has in-frame clones only and misses some. Of roughly 100,000 clones in the sample, about 90% are singletons; the top ten hold 0.9%. These data belong to a study of graft-versus-host responses after intestinal transplantation. Trimming shortened V by 0 bases and J by 6 bases, and 18 bases separated the two germline ends. Germline CDR1 and CDR2: SEHNR and FQNEAQ (reference sequence). The length of the CDR3 is 17 residues. The sample here was unstimulated CD4+ T cells sorted from spleen or lymph node cells, taken before intestinal transplant. This receptor was obtained from a human donor who received an intestinal transplant. V gene TRBV7-9 combines with J gene TRBJ1-5, with D possibly TRBD1 on 6 matching bases. The CDR3 spells CASSLAGVGGAGQPQHF. As DNA, the CDR3 is TGTGCCAGCAGCTTAGCGGGAGTGGGGGGCGCGGGTCAGCCCCAGCATTTT.